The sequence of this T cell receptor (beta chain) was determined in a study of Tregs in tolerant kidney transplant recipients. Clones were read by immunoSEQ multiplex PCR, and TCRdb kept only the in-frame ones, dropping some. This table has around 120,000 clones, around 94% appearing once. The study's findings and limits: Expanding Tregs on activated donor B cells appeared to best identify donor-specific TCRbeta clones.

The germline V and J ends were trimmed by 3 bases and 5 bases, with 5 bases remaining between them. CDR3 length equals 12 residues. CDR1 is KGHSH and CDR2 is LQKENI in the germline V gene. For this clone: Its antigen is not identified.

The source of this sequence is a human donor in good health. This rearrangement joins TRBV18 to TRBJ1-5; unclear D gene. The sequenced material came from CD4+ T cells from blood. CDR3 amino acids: CASSPADQPQHF. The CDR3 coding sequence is TGTGCCAGCTCACCGGCAGATCAGCCCCAGCATTTT.